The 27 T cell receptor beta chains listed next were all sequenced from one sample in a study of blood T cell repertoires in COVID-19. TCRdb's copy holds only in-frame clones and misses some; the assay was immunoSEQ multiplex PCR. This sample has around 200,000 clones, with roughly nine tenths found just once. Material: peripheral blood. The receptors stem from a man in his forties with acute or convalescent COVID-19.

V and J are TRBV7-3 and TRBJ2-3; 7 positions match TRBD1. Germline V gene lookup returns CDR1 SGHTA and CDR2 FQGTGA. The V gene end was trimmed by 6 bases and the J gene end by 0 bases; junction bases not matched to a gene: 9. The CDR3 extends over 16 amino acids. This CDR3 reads CASSPTGASSTDTQYF. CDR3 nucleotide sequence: TGTGCCAGCAGTCCAACAGGGGCCTCTAGCACAGATACGCAGTATTTT.

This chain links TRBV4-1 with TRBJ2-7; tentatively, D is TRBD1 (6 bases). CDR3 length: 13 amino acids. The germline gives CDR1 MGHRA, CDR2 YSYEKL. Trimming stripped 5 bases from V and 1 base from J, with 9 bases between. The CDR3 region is CASSDTGSYEQYF. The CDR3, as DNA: TGCGCCAGCAGCGACACAGGGTCCTACGAGCAGTACTTC.

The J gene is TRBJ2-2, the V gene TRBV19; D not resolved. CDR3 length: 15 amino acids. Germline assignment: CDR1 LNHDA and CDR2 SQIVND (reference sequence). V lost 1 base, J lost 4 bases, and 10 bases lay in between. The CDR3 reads CASSIGPVITGELFF. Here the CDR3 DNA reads TGTGCCAGTAGTATAGGTCCAGTGATCACCGGGGAGCTGTTTTTT.

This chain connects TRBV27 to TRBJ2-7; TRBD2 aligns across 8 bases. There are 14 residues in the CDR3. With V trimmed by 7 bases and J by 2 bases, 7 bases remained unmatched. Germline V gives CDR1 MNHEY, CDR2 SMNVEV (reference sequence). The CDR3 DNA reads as TGTGCCAGCAAACTTGCGGGAGGTGCCTACGAGCAGTACTTC. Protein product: CASKLAGGAYEQYF.

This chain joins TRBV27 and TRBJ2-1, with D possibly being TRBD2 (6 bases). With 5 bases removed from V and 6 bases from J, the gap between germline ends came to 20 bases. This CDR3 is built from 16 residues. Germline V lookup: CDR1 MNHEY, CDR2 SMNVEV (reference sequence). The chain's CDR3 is CASSRPELGRGNEQFF. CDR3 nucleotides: TGTGCCAGCAGTAGACCCGAACTAGGGCGGGGCAATGAGCAGTTCTTC.

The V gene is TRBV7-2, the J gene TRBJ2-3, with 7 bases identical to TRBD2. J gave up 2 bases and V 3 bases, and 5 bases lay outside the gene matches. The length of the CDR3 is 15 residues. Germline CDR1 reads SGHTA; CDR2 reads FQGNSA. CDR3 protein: CASSFGGRITDTQYF. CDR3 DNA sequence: TGTGCCAGCAGCTTTGGCGGGAGAATCACAGATACGCAGTATTTT.

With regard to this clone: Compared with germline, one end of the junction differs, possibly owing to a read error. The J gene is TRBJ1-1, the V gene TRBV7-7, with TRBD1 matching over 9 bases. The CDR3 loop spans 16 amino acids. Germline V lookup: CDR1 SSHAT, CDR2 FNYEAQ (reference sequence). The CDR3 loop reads CASSPTGGPGNTEAFF. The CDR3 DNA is TGTGCTAGCAGCCCGACAGGGGGTCCTGGGAACACTGAAGCTTTCTTT.

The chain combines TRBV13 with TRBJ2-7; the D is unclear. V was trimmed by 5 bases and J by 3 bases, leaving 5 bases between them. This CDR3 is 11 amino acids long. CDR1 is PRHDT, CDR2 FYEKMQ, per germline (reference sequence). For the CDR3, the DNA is TGTGCCAGCAGCCTAAACTACGAGCAGTACTTC. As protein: CASSLNYEQYF.

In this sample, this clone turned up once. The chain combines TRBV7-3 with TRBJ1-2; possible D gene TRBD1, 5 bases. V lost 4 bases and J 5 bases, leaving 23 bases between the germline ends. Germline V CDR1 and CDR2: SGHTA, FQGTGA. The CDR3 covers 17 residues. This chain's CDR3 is CASSSSGAAVAYYGYTF. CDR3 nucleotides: TGTGCCAGCAGCTCTAGTGGGGCGGCGGTAGCCTATTATGGCTACACCTTC.

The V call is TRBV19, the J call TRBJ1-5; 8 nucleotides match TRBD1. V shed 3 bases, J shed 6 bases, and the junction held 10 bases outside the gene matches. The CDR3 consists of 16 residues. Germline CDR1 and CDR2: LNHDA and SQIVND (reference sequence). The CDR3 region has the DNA TGTGCCAGTAGTATTGGGACAGGATGGGGAGGTCAGCCCCAGCATTTT. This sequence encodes CASSIGTGWGGQPQHF. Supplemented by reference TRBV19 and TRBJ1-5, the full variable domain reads DGGITQSPKYLFRKEGQNVTLSCEQNLNHDAMYWYRQDPGQGLRLIYYSQIVNDFQKGDIAEGYSVSREKKESFPLTVTSAQKNPTAFYLCASSIGTGWGGQPQHFGDGTRLSIL.

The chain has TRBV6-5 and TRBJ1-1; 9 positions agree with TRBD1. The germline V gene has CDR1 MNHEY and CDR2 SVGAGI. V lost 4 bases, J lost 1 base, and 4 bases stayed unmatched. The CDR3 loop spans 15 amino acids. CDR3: CASSWDRAANTEAFF. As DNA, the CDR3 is TGTGCCAGCAGTTGGGACAGGGCTGCGAACACTGAAGCTTTCTTT.

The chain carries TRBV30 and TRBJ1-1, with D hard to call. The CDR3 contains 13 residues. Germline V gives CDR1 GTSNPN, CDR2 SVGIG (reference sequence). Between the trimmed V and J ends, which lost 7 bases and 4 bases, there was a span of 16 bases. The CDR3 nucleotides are TGTGCCTTTTTCTCGCTCCCAGGCACTGAAGCTTTCTTT. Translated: CAFFSLPGTEAFF. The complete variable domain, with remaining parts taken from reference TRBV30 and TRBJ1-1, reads SQTIHQWPATLVQPVGSPLSLECTVEGTSNPNLYWYRQAAGRGLQLLFYSVGIGQISSEVPQNLSASRPQDRQFILSSKKLLLSDSGFYLCAFFSLPGTEAFFGQGTRLTVV.

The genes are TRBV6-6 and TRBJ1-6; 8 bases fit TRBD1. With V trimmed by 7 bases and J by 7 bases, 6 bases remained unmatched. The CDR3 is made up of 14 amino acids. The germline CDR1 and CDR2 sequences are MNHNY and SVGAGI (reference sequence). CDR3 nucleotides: TGTGCCAGCATTACCGACAGGGGCAATTCACCCCTCCACTTT. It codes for CASITDRGNSPLHF.

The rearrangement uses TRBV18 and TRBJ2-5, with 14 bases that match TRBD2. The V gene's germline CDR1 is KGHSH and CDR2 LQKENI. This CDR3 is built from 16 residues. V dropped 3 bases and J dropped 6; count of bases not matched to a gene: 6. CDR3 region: CASSPRTSGGQKTQYF. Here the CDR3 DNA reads TGTGCCAGCTCACCCAGGACTAGCGGGGGGCAAAAGACCCAGTACTTC.

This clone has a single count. CDR3 DNA sequence: TGTGCCAGCAGCCAAGTGGGGACTAGCGGGATTGGGACTCAGTTCTTC. Amino acid sequence: CASSQVGTSGIGTQFF. The chain couples TRBV14 to TRBJ2-1; TRBD2 matches 13 bases. Looked up from germline, CDR1 is SGHDN and CDR2 is FVKESK. The CDR3 covers 16 residues. The ends lost 1 base at V and 13 bases at J; junction bases unmatched: 10.

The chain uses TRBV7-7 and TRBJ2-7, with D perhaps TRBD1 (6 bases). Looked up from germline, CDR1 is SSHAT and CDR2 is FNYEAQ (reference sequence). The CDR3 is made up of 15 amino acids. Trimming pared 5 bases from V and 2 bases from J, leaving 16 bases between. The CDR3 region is CASSQAPGAPYEQYF. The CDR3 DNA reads TGTGCCAGCAGCCAGGCCCCAGGGGCCCCCTACGAGCAGTACTTC.

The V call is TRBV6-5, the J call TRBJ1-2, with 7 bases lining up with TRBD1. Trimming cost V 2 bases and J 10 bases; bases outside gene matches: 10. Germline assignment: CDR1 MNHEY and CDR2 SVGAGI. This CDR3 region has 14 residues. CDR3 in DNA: TGTGCCAGCAGTTACCTCTACGAACAGGGGTTCTACACCTTC. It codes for CASSYLYEQGFYTF.

The CDR3 spells CSVVRGSTDTQYF. The CDR3 DNA sequence: TGCAGCGTTGTGCGGGGATCCACAGATACGCAGTATTTT. The V gene is TRBV29-1, the J gene TRBJ2-3; maybe TRBD2 (6 bases). V was pared by 4 bases and J by 2 bases, with 10 bases between. CDR3 length: 13 residues. Germline V gene sequence: CDR1 SQVTM, CDR2 ANQGSEA.

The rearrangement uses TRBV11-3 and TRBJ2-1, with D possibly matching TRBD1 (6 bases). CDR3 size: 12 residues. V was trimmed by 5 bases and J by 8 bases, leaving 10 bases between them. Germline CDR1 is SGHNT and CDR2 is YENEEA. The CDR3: CASSITGYEQFF. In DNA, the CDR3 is TGTGCCAGCAGCATTACAGGGTATGAGCAGTTCTTC.

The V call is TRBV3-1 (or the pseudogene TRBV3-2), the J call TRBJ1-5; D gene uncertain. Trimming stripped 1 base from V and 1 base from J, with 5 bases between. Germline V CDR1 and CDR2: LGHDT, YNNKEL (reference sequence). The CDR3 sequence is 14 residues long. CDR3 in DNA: TGTGCCAGCAGCCAAGCCCCGAGCAATCAGCCCCAGCATTTT. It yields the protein CASSQAPSNQPQHF.

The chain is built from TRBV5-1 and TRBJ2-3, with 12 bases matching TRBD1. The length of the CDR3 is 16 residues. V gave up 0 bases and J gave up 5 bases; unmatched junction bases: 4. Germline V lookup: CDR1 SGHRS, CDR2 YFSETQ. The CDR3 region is CASSLAGTGGKDTQYF. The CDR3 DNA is TGCGCCAGCAGCTTGGCAGGGACAGGGGGCAAAGATACGCAGTATTTT.

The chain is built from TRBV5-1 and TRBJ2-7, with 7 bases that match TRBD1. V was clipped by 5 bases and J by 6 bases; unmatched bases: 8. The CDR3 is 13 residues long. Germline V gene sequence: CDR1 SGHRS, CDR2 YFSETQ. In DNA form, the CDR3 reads TGCGCCAGCAGACCGGGACAGTCTGTCGAGCAGTACTTC. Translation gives CASRPGQSVEQYF.

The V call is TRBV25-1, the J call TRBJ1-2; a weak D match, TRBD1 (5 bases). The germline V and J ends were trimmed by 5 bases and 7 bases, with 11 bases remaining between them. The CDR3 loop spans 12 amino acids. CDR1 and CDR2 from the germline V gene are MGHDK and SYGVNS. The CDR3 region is CASSFTGTGYTF. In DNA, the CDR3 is TGTGCCAGCAGTTTCACAGGTACTGGCTACACCTTC.

In nucleotides, the CDR3 is TGTGCCAGCAGTGAAAGAACAGGGGGCTTAGGTGGTAGGGAAAACATTCAGTACTTC. It encodes CASSERTGGLGGRENIQYF. This sequence joins TRBV6-1 and TRBJ2-4; TRBD1 matches at 9 bases. The J segment lost 5 bases and the V segment lost 2 bases, leaving 16 bases of the junction unmatched. In germline, CDR1 is MNHNS, CDR2 SASEGT. The CDR3 contains 19 residues.

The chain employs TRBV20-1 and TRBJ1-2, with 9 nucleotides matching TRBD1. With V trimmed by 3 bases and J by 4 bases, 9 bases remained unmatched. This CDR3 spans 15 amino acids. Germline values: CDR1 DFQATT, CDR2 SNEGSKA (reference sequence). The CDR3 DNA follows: TGCAGTGCTAGTACAGGGGGCTCGAGAGGCTATGGCTACACCTTC. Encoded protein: CSASTGGSRGYGYTF.

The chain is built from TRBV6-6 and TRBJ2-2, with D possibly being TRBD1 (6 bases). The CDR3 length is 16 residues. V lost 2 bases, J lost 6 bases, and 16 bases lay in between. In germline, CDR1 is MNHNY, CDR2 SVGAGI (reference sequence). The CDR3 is CASSYRDTVTSGELFF. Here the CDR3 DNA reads TGTGCCAGCAGTTACAGGGACACGGTAACCTCCGGGGAGCTGTTTTTT.

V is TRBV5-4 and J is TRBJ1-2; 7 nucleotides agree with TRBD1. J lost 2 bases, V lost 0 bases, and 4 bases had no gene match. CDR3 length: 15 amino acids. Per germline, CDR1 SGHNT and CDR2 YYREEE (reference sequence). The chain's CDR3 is CASSLDPQGNYGYTF. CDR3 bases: TGTGCCAGCAGCTTGGACCCACAGGGGAACTATGGCTACACCTTC.